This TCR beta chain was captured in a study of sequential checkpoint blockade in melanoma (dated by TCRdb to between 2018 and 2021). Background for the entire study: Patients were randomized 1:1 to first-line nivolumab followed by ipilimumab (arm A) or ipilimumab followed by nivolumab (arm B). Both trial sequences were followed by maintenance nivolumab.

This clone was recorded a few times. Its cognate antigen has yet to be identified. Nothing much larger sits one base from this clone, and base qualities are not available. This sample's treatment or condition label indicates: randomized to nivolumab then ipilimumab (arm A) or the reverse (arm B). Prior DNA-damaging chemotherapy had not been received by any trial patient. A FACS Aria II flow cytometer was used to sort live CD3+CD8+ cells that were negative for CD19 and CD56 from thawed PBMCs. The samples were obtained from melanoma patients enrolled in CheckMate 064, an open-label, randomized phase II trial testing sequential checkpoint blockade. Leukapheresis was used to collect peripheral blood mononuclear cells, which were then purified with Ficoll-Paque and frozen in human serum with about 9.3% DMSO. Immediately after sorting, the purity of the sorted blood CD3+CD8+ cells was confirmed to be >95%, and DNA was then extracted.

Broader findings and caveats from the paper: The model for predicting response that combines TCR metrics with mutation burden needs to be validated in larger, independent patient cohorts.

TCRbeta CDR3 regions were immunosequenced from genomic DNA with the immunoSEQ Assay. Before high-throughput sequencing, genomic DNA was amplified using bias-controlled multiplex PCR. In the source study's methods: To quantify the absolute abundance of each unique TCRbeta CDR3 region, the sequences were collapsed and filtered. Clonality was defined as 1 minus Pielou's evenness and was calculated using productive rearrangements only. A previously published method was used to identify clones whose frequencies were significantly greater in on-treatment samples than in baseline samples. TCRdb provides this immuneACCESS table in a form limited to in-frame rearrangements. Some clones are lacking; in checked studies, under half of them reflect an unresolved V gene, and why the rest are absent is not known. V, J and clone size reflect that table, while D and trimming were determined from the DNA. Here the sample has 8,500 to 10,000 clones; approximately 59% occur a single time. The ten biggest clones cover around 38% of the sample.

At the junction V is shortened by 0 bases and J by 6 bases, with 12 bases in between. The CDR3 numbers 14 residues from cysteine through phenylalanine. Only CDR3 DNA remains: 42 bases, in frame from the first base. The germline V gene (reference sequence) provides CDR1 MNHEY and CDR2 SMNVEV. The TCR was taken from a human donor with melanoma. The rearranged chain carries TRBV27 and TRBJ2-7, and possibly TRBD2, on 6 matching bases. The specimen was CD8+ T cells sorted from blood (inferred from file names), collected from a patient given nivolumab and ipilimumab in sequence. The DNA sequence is TGTGCCAGCAGTTTATCGGGGGGAGTGCTCGAGCAGTACTTC. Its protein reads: CASSLSGGVLEQYF.